This T cell receptor (beta chain) was sequenced during a study of cytomegalovirus exposure and HLA in healthy donors (TCRdb year 2017). For context, the study as a whole: According to an earlier analysis of 550 to 750 of the donors, about 179 million T cells yielded approximately 120 million unique TCR beta sequences and 276 Gb of sequence data. Typing coverage differed by locus: A, B, C, DRB1 and DQB1 were typed in about 629-630 donors, DQA1 in about 510, DPA1 in approximately 610, and DPB1 in just under 490. All discovery cohort repertoires had been generated on a single sequencing platform. Both class I and class II loci were covered by HLA typing, at four-digit resolution. An early release covering about 600 HLA-typed donors comprised about 300 gigabases of sequencing data and approximately 85 million unique TCR sequences. The study used immunosequencing to profile the T cell repertoires of under 700 subjects and linked those repertoires to cytomegalovirus serostatus. A later genetic analysis used genome-wide SNP genotypes for about 55% of the 666 donors, treating that subset as a discovery cohort. Among a few hundred genotyped donors of the cohort, an average of approximately 250,000 unique TCR beta nucleotide sequences were sequenced per donor, around 20% of them non-productive. The study aimed to test whether cataloging public T cell receptors could reveal signatures of past pathogen exposure. To decide whether each TCR beta V gene segment behaved as functional or pseudogenic, an earlier analysis of some 540 of the donors relied on high-throughput TCR beta sequencing. Of the roughly 400 genotyped donors, approximately 81% were placed in the genetic ancestry cluster associated with self-reported Caucasian donors. Besides the first cohort of 500 to 700 subjects, a separate validation cohort made up of roughly 130 different subjects was used. Several DR-DQ haplotypes were handled as single units for association and clustering because linkage in the cohort was strong. To predict cytomegalovirus infection status, the study combined high-throughput TCR immunosequencing, statistical association of individual TCRs with disease status, and machine learning. Donor age, sex, ethnicity and CMV serostatus were collected together with the repertoire data. A later analysis re-examined previously published TCR beta repertoires from 600 to 700 donors and added high-resolution HLA genotyping to investigate patterns of TCR occurrence. In the later analysis, no new phenotypic data were used to find candidate immune exposures; instead, reliance was placed on TCR beta sequences and their occurrence across donors. General findings and caveats noted by the study authors: The classifier was reported to diagnose cytomegalovirus status with high specificity and sensitivity in both the original and validation cohorts. Linkage disequilibrium might explain the correlated functional status among segregating V segments, but an unknown experimental factor could not be excluded. A later genetic analysis associated a missense DCLRE1C variant with V-gene and J-gene trimming of TCR beta chains, and an independent cohort replicated the association. CMV serostatus was the only immune exposure information available for the cohort. At a false discovery rate of 0.05, a later analysis linked around 15,000 TCR beta sequences to specific HLA alleles. Strong co-occurrence of HLA alleles, especially DR and DQ, made assigning TCR associations to individual alleles difficult. A group of highly shared sequence variants was considered likely to be a technical artifact of the sequencing pipeline. An earlier analysis of approximately 530 of the donors showed that most TCR beta V segments appeared in productive rearrangements either about 87% or about 30% of the time, which broadly matched IMGT annotations. According to the authors, the approach could potentially be generalized to other disease states and immunological phenotypes. Across donors, most TCR sequences were observed very rarely, whereas some public TCRs were present in many individuals. The study gave a list of 150 to 200 TCR beta chains associated with cytomegalovirus. A later analysis reported that several top co-occurrence clusters appeared linked to parvovirus B19, influenza, CMV and Epstein-Barr virus. The earlier analysis of nearly 600 of the donors excluded approximately 15 rarely observed V segments, including chromosome 9 orphons, because counts were too low. Sequencing depth was assumed to be roughly uniform across donors in the presence/absence analyses, though that assumption may not hold. This cohort had only TCR beta chains sequenced, and the lack of alpha or paired-chain data limited which features could be detected. A further reported finding was that TCR beta sequences accurately predicted the HLA-A and HLA-B alleles for most subjects in the first cohort. A later analysis found that TCR association rates varied across HLA loci, with DRB1 alleles showing the most associated TCRs and HLA-C alleles the fewest. According to a later genetic analysis, donors in an Asian-associated ancestry cluster had fewer N-insertions in productive TCRs than the approximately 670-donor mean. A later analysis found that most CMV-associated TCR beta chains appeared HLA-restricted, with HLA associations seemingly driven largely by CMV exposure. In vitro tests confirmed that three of the cytomegalovirus-associated TCR beta chains recognize cytomegalovirus antigens. Compared with equally common non-associated chains, HLA-associated TCR beta chains in a later analysis were more clonally expanded and had lower generation probabilities. Because HLA typing was missing for some donors at each locus, association tests included only the typed subset.

Libraries were constructed by the immunoSEQ multiplex PCR assay. For the multiplex PCR, a mixture combining 60 forward primers for TCR Vbeta segments and 13 reverse primers for TCR Jbeta segments was used. A multiplex PCR assay on genomic DNA amplified the CDR3 region of rearranged TCR beta genes. The Illumina HiSeq System was used to sequence the amplified TCR beta libraries as 87-base-pair reads. The study's own analysis went as follows. In a later analysis, about 80 million unique TCR beta chains were counted across the 500 to 850 repertoires, and about 9.9 million of these chains were shared by at least two donors. Raw reads were error-corrected and collapsed into unique sequences with a nearest-neighbor algorithm that merged closely related sequences to remove PCR and sequencing errors. To assign V, D and J gene segments, CDR3 sequences were aligned to IMGT reference sequences. For a sequence to be retained, at least a six-nucleotide match to both a V gene segment and a J gene segment was required. Rearrangements were classified as productive when the CDR3 lacked stop codons and remained in frame with V and J, and all other rearrangements were classified as non-productive. Following IMGT convention, CDR3 was defined as the stretch from the second conserved V-encoded cysteine to the conserved J-encoded phenylalanine. The earlier analysis of about 620 of the donors excluded sequences that lacked an unambiguous match to a single V gene segment. An earlier analysis of a few hundred of the donors classified V segments as functional when productive rearrangements were above 56.7% and as segregating when the standard deviation between donors was above 5%. A statistical classification framework was developed to diagnose cytomegalovirus status using the catalog of TCR beta chain sequences. In a later analysis, TCR nucleotide sequences were compared against IMGT/GENE-DB human TR gene sequences so that V and J genes could be assigned. Using the TCRdist pipeline, a later analysis assigned CDR3 sequences along with most-parsimonious VDJ recombination scenarios. In a later analysis, every TCR beta chain was defined by the combination of its CDR3 amino acid sequence and its V-gene family, and reads without a unique V-gene family were dropped. In a later analysis, 500 to 700 highly shared, low-generation-probability nucleotide sequences were removed to address suspected cross-contamination and a sequencing artifact. In a later analysis, a clonal expansion index was calculated for each public chain from normalized within-repertoire ranks of inferred template counts. In a later analysis, generation probabilities were computed with a VDJ recombination model fitted to out-of-frame rearrangements, and the resulting probabilities were checked against IGoR. A later analysis scored TCR-TCR, TCR-HLA and TCR-CMV co-occurrence with hypergeometric tests, applying a repertoire-size bias correction to TCR pairs. In a later analysis, false discovery rates were estimated by permuting HLA or CMV assignments 20 times. In a later analysis, co-occurring TCRs were grouped using DBSCAN, and TCRdist sequence similarity was added for clustering within HLA-allele-positive subsets. Repertoires with fewer than 30,000 or more than 120,000 public chains were left out of co-occurrence clustering, as were about 5 repertoires with anomalous nucleotide sharing. TCRdb provides this immuneACCESS table in a form limited to in-frame rearrangements. Some clones are lacking; in checked studies, under half of them reflect an unresolved V gene, and why the rest are absent is not known. V and J calls and clone size are copied from that table; D and trimming were computed from the DNA. The sample table lists about 170,000 clones, approximately 76% of them with a count of one. The top ten clonotypes cover 5% to 5.5% of the sample.

The cohort comprised several hundred healthy bone marrow donors. All cohort members were sampled while nominally healthy, although unrecorded immune exposures were likely present. The donor was CMV seropositive and was included in the group of 250 to 300 seropositive cohort members. A peripheral blood sample was collected from each donor, and TCR beta sequencing was performed on peripheral blood mononuclear cells. The Qiagen DNeasy Blood Extraction Kit was used to extract genomic DNA from the blood cell samples. A remark on this clone: Its recognized antigen is unknown. No clone much larger than this one lies a single base away; base qualities are absent.

Sequencing input: PBMCs. This clonotype was sampled from a young woman in good health and CMV-seropositive.

Read as DNA, the sequence is TGCGCCAGCAGCTTTAGCGGCCTTGGGGCCAACGTCCTGACTTTC. This yields the protein CASSFSGLGANVLTF. The rearrangement combines TRBV5-1 with TRBJ2-6, and possibly TRBD2, on 6 matching bases. Deletion took 2 bases off V and 3 bases off J, with a span of 9 bases between the germline ends. Looking up the germline V gene yields CDR1 SGHRS and CDR2 YFSETQ. Counted from cysteine to phenylalanine, this CDR3 has 15 amino acids. Solely the CDR3 DNA is kept, with 45 bases framed from the first base.